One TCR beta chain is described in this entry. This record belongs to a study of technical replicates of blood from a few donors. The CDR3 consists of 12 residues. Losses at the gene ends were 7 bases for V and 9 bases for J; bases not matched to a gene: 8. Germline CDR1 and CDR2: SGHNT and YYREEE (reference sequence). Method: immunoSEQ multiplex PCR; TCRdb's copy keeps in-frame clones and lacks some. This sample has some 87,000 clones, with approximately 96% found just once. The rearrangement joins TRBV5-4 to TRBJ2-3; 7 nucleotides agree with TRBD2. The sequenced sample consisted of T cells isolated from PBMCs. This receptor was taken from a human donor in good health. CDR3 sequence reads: CASGNWGLTQYF. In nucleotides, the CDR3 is TGTGCCAGCGGGAACTGGGGACTAACGCAGTATTTT.